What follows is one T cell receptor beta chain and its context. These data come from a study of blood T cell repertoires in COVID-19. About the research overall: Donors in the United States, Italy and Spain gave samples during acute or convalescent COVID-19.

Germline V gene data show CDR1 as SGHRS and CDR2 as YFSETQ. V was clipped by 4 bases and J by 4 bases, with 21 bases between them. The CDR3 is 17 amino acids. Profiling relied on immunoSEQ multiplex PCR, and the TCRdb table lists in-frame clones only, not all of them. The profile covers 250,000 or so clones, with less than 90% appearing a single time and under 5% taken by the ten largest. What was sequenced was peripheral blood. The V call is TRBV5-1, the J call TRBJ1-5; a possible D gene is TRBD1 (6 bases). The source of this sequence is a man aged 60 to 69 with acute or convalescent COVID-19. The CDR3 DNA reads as TGCGCCAGCAGCCTGGGGCCACAGGGAGGGGGGAATCAGCCCCAGCATTTT. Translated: CASSLGPQGGGNQPQHF.